The clone carrying this T cell receptor beta chain has at least ten counts. From RNA transcripts, TCR beta CDR3 regions were amplified. TCR CDR3 underwent first-round RT-PCR with the HTBI primer set. TCRdb re-called the multiplex PCR reads through MiXCR, storing one row per CDR3 protein. The sample holds over 300,000 distinct CDR3 sequences, about 14% seen once. This record belongs to a study of T cells in Graves' hyperthyroidism and ophthalmopathy. The CDR3 extends over 12 amino acids. Trimming cost V 4 bases and J 6 bases, with 12 bases left between them. Germline CDR1 and CDR2: SQVTM and ANQGSEA. Those with hyperthyroidism were 18 to 65 years old, newly diagnosed, and ill for under 2 months.

V gene TRBV29-1 combines with J gene TRBJ1-1; a weak D match, TRBD1 (6 bases). The clonotype originates from a woman aged 60-75 years with Graves' hyperthyroidism. The material sequenced was blood. CDR3 bases: TGCAGCGTTGGGGCAGGGGTTTCTGAAGCTTTCTTT. As protein: CSVGAGVSEAFF.